This entry lists 20 T cell receptor beta chains sequenced from one sample in a study of T cells after yellow fever vaccination. TCRdb ran MiXCR on the 5' RACE reads and lists one entry per CDR3 protein. The sample lists 150,000 to 200,000 distinct CDR3 sequences; roughly 9% were seen once. The sample was CD8+ T cells sorted from PBMCs, taken 45 days after the yellow fever booster vaccination. The receptors were sampled from a man younger than 35 who received the YFV17D yellow fever vaccine.

This clonotype was counted at least ten times. V and J are TRBV7-9 and TRBJ1-1; D is undetermined. V dropped 5 bases and J dropped 11 bases, with 9 bases sitting between them. Germline CDR1 reads SEHNR; CDR2 reads FQNEAQ (reference sequence). CDR3 length: 10 amino acids. DNA of the CDR3: TGTGCCAGCAGCGCAGCCAAGGCTTTCTTT. This translates into CASSAAKAFF.

The rearrangement links TRBV5-4 to TRBJ2-5; D may be TRBD1 or TRBD2 (6 bases each). The CDR3 extends over 15 amino acids. The germline V and J ends were trimmed by 2 bases and 4 bases, with 15 bases remaining between them. Germline CDR1 reads SGHNT; CDR2 reads YYREEE (reference sequence). The CDR3 reads CASSFPGATGETQYF. The CDR3 DNA reads as TGTGCCAGCAGCTTCCCGGGGGCGACGGGAGAGACCCAGTACTTC.

This clonotype was recorded a few times. The chain uses TRBV27 and TRBJ2-1; 9 nucleotides align to TRBD2. CDR1 is MNHEY and CDR2 is SMNVEV in the germline V gene (reference sequence). The V gene end was trimmed by 5 bases and the J gene end by 2 bases; junction bases not matched to a gene: 16. There are 19 residues in the CDR3. The CDR3 loop is CASSPPGGGDPGAYNEQFF. The CDR3 coding sequence is TGTGCCAGCAGTCCTCCGGGCGGGGGGGACCCAGGGGCCTACAATGAGCAGTTCTTC.

Only a few counts were recorded for this clonotype. CDR3: CASSPLATGDLNTEAFF. CDR3 DNA sequence: TGTGCCAGCTCACCCCTTGCTACAGGGGATTTGAACACTGAAGCTTTCTTT. The chain has TRBV18 and TRBJ1-1, with 7 bases aligning to TRBD1. The CDR3 is 17 amino acids. CDR1 is KGHSH and CDR2 is LQKENI in the germline V gene. After removal of 3 bases from V and 0 bases from J, the junction contained 10 bases not matched to a gene.

This clonotype was observed a few times. The chain couples TRBV5-1 to TRBJ1-4; D gene ambiguous. Trimming removed 1 base at V and 5 bases at J, with 12 bases between. The germline CDR1 and CDR2 sequences are SGHRS and YFSETQ. There are 15 residues in the CDR3. The chain's CDR3 is CASSLYDFPNEKLFF. CDR3 DNA sequence: TGCGCCAGCAGCTTGTACGACTTCCCGAATGAAAAACTGTTTTTT.

The rearrangement joins TRBV7-9 to TRBJ1-2; D gene ambiguous. Germline V gene sequence: CDR1 SEHNR, CDR2 FQNEAQ (reference sequence). The CDR3 spans 17 residues. Trimming cost V 5 bases and J 2 bases, with 21 bases left between them. The CDR3 loop reads CASSLKSTTNANYGYTF. CDR3 nucleotides: TGTGCCAGCAGCCTAAAGTCTACGACAAACGCCAACTATGGCTACACCTTC.

This clonotype was recorded at least ten times. The V gene is TRBV12-3 or TRBV12-4, the J gene TRBJ2-3; the D is unclear. V lost 6 bases and J lost 6, with 10 bases in between. The CDR3 is 12 residues long. The CDR3 loop is CASSLPGDTQYF. DNA for the CDR3: TGTGCCAGCAGCCTTCCCGGGGATACGCAGTATTTT.

This chain links TRBV11-2 with TRBJ2-7, with 7 bases identical to TRBD1. J was trimmed by 3 bases and V by 7 bases; bases with no gene match: 12. The CDR3 is 15 amino acids. CDR1 and CDR2 (germline): SGHAT, FQNNGV. CDR3 bases: TGTGCCAGCACCGAAGGGGCAGGGGGTTACTACGAGCAGTACGTC. Residues: CASTEGAGGYYEQYV.

This clonotype was picked up a small number of times. This chain uses TRBV6-2 or TRBV6-3 with TRBJ2-5; TRBD1 is a possible D gene (5 bases). Per germline, CDR1 MNHEY and CDR2 SVGEGT. The CDR3 has 13 amino acids. The V gene lost 7 bases and the J gene lost 3 bases, with 12 bases spanning the gap. DNA for the CDR3: TGTGCCAGCAATCTCGCCAGGGAAGAGACCCAGTACTTC. Translation: CASNLAREETQYF.

This clonotype is medium-sized by share. This rearrangement joins TRBV7-9 to TRBJ2-1; 7 nucleotides agree with TRBD2. V shed 1 base and J 5 bases; nucleotides not matched to a gene: 5. Germline-derived CDR1 and CDR2 are SEHNR and FQNEAQ (reference sequence). The CDR3 runs to 15 residues. CDR3: CASSLVGAGNNEQFF. The DNA of the CDR3 is TGTGCCAGCAGCTTAGTTGGAGCGGGGAACAATGAGCAGTTCTTC.

V and J are TRBV10-3 and TRBJ1-5; no clear D gene. Trimming pared 3 bases from V and 5 bases from J, leaving 17 bases between. The length of the CDR3 is 16 residues. Germline values: CDR1 ENHRY, CDR2 SYGVKD. As DNA, the CDR3 is TGTGCCATCAGTGACCCTATCCGGACTGGGGATCAGCCCCAGCATTTT. As protein: CAISDPIRTGDQPQHF.

This clonotype occurred many times. DNA for the CDR3: TGCGCCAGCAGCCAAGGAGGAAATGAGCAGTTCTTC. This encodes CASSQGGNEQFF. The genes are TRBV4-3 and TRBJ2-1; D is unclear. Germline lookup yields CDR1 LGHNA and CDR2 YSLEER. The CDR3 covers 12 residues. The V end lost 1 base, the J end lost 7 bases, and 5 bases lay between the germline ends.

The chain couples TRBV13 to TRBJ2-7, with D possibly being TRBD2 (6 bases). The CDR3 spans 13 residues. Trimming removed 0 bases from V and 7 bases from J, with 10 bases in between. CDR1 and CDR2 (germline): PRHDT, FYEKMQ (reference sequence). The CDR3 loop reads CASSLGRGGEQYV. The CDR3 nucleotides read TGTGCCAGCAGCTTAGGACGGGGAGGAGAGCAGTACGTC.

The chain recombines TRBV7-9 with TRBJ2-3; D is ambiguous. Germline V gene lookup returns CDR1 SEHNR and CDR2 FQNEAQ (reference sequence). CDR3 length equals 10 residues. V lost 5 bases and J 10 bases, leaving 7 bases between the germline ends. CDR3 protein: CASSTLSQYF. CDR3 coding DNA: TGTGCCAGCAGCACCCTCTCGCAGTATTTT. The full variable domain, its missing parts supplied by reference TRBV7-9 and TRBJ2-3, is DTGVSQNPRHKITKRGQNVTFRCDPISEHNRLYWYRQTLGQGPEFLTYFQNEAQLEKSRLLSDRFSAERPKGSFSTLEIQRTEQGDSAMYLCASSTLSQYFGPGTRLTVL.

This chain uses TRBV10-3 with TRBJ2-3; maybe TRBD2 (7 bases). Germline values: CDR1 ENHRY, CDR2 SYGVKD. Trimming shortened V by 2 bases and J by 1 base, and 13 bases separated the two germline ends. This CDR3 has 16 amino acids. The CDR3 loop is CAISEEGGPGTDTQYF. The CDR3 bases are TGTGCCATCAGTGAGGAGGGGGGGCCTGGCACAGATACGCAGTATTTT.

This rearrangement joins TRBV28 to TRBJ2-1, with TRBD2 matching 7 bases. CDR1 and CDR2 (germline): MDHEN, SYDVKM. The J segment lost 5 bases and the V segment lost 5 bases, leaving 12 bases of the junction unmatched. This CDR3 region has 16 residues. CDR3 sequence (DNA): TGTGCCAGCAGTCGCAGGGATGGTGCGGGGGACAATGAGCAGTTCTTC. This encodes CASSRRDGAGDNEQFF.

This clonotype was recorded a few times. The V and J genes are TRBV6-5 and TRBJ1-1; D possibly corresponds to TRBD1 (5 bases). V gave up 2 bases and J gave up 2 bases, with 9 bases separating them. The CDR3 is 14 residues long. Germline lookup yields CDR1 MNHEY and CDR2 SVGAGI. The CDR3 here is CASSYRDANTEAFF. The CDR3 DNA is TGTGCCAGCAGTTACCGGGACGCAAACACTGAAGCTTTCTTT.

V usage is TRBV12-3 or TRBV12-4 and J usage is TRBJ2-1; D gene ambiguous. V lost 7 bases, J lost 7 bases, and 11 bases lay in between. This CDR3 spans 12 amino acids. Written as DNA, the CDR3 is TGTGCCAGCACCCAAGGAGAAAATGAGCAGTTCTTC. Amino acid sequence: CASTQGENEQFF.

This clonotype has at least ten counts. The J gene is TRBJ1-1, the V gene TRBV9; D is ambiguous. The CDR3 loop spans 12 amino acids. Germline V gene data show CDR1 as SGDLS and CDR2 as YYNGEE. Trimming left V 7 bases short and J 3 bases short, with 10 bases between. For the CDR3, the DNA is TGTGCCAGCGGTTATAAGGACACTGAAGCTTTCTTT. Encoded protein: CASGYKDTEAFF.

The chain combines TRBV5-1 with TRBJ1-2; D gene ambiguous. Trimming took 0 bases from V and 4 from J, leaving 10 bases between them. Germline V gene lookup returns CDR1 SGHRS and CDR2 YFSETQ. The CDR3 is 14 residues long. This CDR3 reads CASSLAVGPYGYTF. Written as DNA, the CDR3 is TGCGCCAGCAGCTTGGCCGTCGGACCCTATGGCTACACCTTC.